Below, 27 T cell receptor beta chains from the same sample are listed, as sequenced in a study of T cell repertoires in cytomegalovirus infection. One entry per CDR3 protein results from TCRdb running MiXCR on the reads. Seen here are some 250,000 distinct CDR3 sequences, 9.1% observed once, and the top ten hold approximately 15%. The sequencing sample was made of PBMCs. These receptors originate from a human donor in good health (CMV status not recorded). Some clones in this sample may be carry-over from other donors' samples.

The table lists this clonotype with a few counts. The J gene is TRBJ2-7, the V gene TRBV11-2; TRBD2 aligns across 9 bases. Germline V lookup: CDR1 SGHAT, CDR2 FQNNGV. The trim removed 0 bases at V and 5 bases at J, leaving 5 bases unmatched. The CDR3 spans 15 residues. The CDR3 loop is CASSLDKASGNEQYF. Written as DNA, the CDR3 is TGTGCCAGCAGCTTAGATAAGGCTAGCGGGAACGAGCAGTACTTC.

The table lists this clonotype with many counts. V gene TRBV12-3 or TRBV12-4 combines with J gene TRBJ1-2, with D uncertain. The CDR3 is 14 residues long. Between the trimmed V and J ends, which lost 5 bases and 2 bases, there was a span of 12 bases. The chain's CDR3 is CASSIGSANYGYTF. CDR3 sequence (DNA): TGTGCCAGCAGTATTGGGTCAGCAAACTATGGCTACACCTTC.

This chain uses TRBV28 with TRBJ1-3; a possible D gene is TRBD1 (5 bases). Germline V gene lookup returns CDR1 MDHEN and CDR2 SYDVKM. V lost 5 bases and J lost 6, with 14 bases in between. This CDR3 has 14 amino acids. This CDR3 reads CASSTGHGTNTIYF. CDR3 DNA sequence: TGTGCCAGCAGTACAGGACACGGGACAAACACCATATATTTT.

The V gene is TRBV28, the J gene TRBJ2-3, with D hard to call. This CDR3 has 11 residues. Trimming left V 6 bases short and J 2 bases short, with 3 bases between. Germline-derived CDR1 and CDR2 are MDHEN and SYDVKM. The CDR3 coding sequence is TGTGCCAGCAGCGTCACAGATACGCAGTATTTT. It is translated as CASSVTDTQYF.

This clonotype has a count of ten or more. The chain recombines TRBV7-2 with TRBJ1-3; D perhaps matches TRBD1 (5 bases). Germline CDR1 is SGHTA and CDR2 is FQGNSA. This CDR3 has 16 residues. V lost 5 bases and J 0 bases, leaving 14 bases between the germline ends. The CDR3 is CASSPNRGSSGNTIYF. CDR3 nucleotide sequence: TGTGCCAGCAGCCCAAATCGGGGGAGCTCTGGAAACACCATATATTTT. Full variable domain (remainder filled in from reference TRBV7-2 and TRBJ1-3): GAGVSQSPSNKVTEKGKDVELRCDPISGHTALYWYRQSLGQGLEFLIYFQGNSAPDKSGLPSDRFSAERTGGSVSTLTIQRTQQEDSAVYLCASSPNRGSSGNTIYFGEGSWLTVV.

This clonotype was recorded at least ten times. The rearrangement joins TRBV6-2 or TRBV6-3 to TRBJ2-1, with a tentative D call TRBD2 (5 bases). With 6 bases removed from V and 0 bases from J, the gap between germline ends came to 15 bases. The germline V gene has CDR1 MNHEY and CDR2 SVGEGT. This CDR3 has 16 amino acids. CDR3 nucleotides: TGTGCCAGCAGGCTTCCTCGAACTAGCTCCTACAATGAGCAGTTCTTC. Translating gives CASRLPRTSSYNEQFF.

This clonotype was detected a few times. This rearrangement joins TRBV25-1 to TRBJ1-1; D gene unclear. Germline CDR1 and CDR2: MGHDK and SYGVNS. CDR3 length equals 13 residues. Deletions cut 6 bases from V and 1 base from J, with 9 bases between. CDR3 nucleotide sequence: TGTGCCAGCAGATATACAGAGAACACTGAAGCTTTCTTT. Amino acids: CASRYTENTEAFF.

This clonotype has ten or more counts. The chain couples TRBV7-9 to TRBJ2-3; TRBD2 might be the D (5 bases). V was pared by 5 bases and J by 0 bases, with 15 bases between. The CDR3 extends over 16 amino acids. Germline V gene data show CDR1 as SEHNR and CDR2 as FQNEAQ (reference sequence). The CDR3 DNA is TGTGCCAGCAGCCCCCGGGCAGCGGAGAGCACAGATACGCAGTATTTT. Amino acids: CASSPRAAESTDTQYF. Complete variable domain (other parts from reference TRBV7-9 and TRBJ2-3): DTGVSQNPRHKITKRGQNVTFRCDPISEHNRLYWYRQTLGQGPEFLTYFQNEAQLEKSRLLSDRFSAERPKGSFSTLEIQRTEQGDSAMYLCASSPRAAESTDTQYFGPGTRLTVL.

In its sample, this clonotype was seen many times. The chain has TRBV7-2 and TRBJ2-5; 12 bases match TRBD2. Germline values: CDR1 SGHTA, CDR2 FQGNSA. J lost 2 bases, V lost 5 bases, and 3 bases had no gene match. The CDR3 loop spans 15 amino acids. The CDR3 loop reads CASSQGLAGQETQYF. The CDR3 region has the DNA TGTGCCAGCAGCCAAGGACTAGCGGGGCAAGAGACCCAGTACTTC.

This clonotype was detected ten times or more. The chain combines TRBV5-8 with TRBJ2-7; TRBD2 is a possible D gene (6 bases). Looked up from germline, CDR1 is SGHTS and CDR2 is YDEGEE. The CDR3 runs 15 residues. Trimming removed 2 bases from V and 3 bases from J, with 15 bases in between. The CDR3 reads CASSFRGGEGYEQYF. DNA for the CDR3: TGTGCCAGCAGCTTCCGGGGCGGGGAAGGCTACGAGCAGTACTTC. The full variable domain, its missing parts supplied by reference TRBV5-8 and TRBJ2-7, is EAGVTQSPTHLIKTRGQQATLRCSPISGHTSVYWYQQALGLGLQFLLWYDEGEERNRGNFPPRFSGRQFPNYSSELNVNALELEDSALYLCASSFRGGEGYEQYFGPGTRLTVT.

This clonotype has a handful of counts. This rearrangement joins TRBV30 to TRBJ1-6, with D perhaps TRBD1 (5 bases). There are 14 residues in the CDR3. The germline CDR1 and CDR2 sequences are GTSNPN and SVGIG (reference sequence). V was clipped by 3 bases and J by 7 bases, with 13 bases between them. The CDR3: CAWSPRGRNSPLHF. In DNA, the CDR3 is TGTGCCTGGAGCCCCCGGGGGAGGAATTCACCCCTCCACTTT.

The rearrangement links TRBV20-1 to TRBJ2-1; 7 bases align to TRBD2. Germline CDR1 and CDR2: DFQATT and SNEGSKA (reference sequence). The CDR3 runs to 15 residues. Trimming cost V 3 bases and J 0 bases; bases outside gene matches: 5. The DNA for the CDR3 is TGCAGTGCTAGTAGCGGGCCACTCTCCTACAATGAGCAGTTCTTC. Its translation is CSASSGPLSYNEQFF.

Ten or more counts support this clonotype. The V gene is TRBV5-1, the J gene TRBJ2-7, with D tentatively TRBD1 (6 bases). The V and J ends lost 4 bases and 7 bases respectively, with 24 bases between them. Germline lookup yields CDR1 SGHRS and CDR2 YFSETQ. This CDR3 contains 16 residues. Written as DNA, the CDR3 is TGCGCCAGCAGCCTAACGAGACAGGCGGCATCTCAGGAGCAGTACTTC. Encoded protein: CASSLTRQAASQEQYF.

Only a few counts were recorded for this clonotype. The chain employs TRBV11-3 and TRBJ1-3; D is perhaps TRBD1 (6 bases). V lost 5 bases and J lost 0, with 14 bases in between. The germline gives CDR1 SGHNT, CDR2 YENEEA. The CDR3 has 16 amino acids. The CDR3 nucleotides are TGTGCCAGCAGCCCTGGGGGCCCTAGCTCTGGAAACACCATATATTTT. Translated, it gives CASSPGGPSSGNTIYF.

The rearrangement links TRBV20-1 to TRBJ1-1, with D possibly being TRBD1 (6 bases). The V end lost 5 bases, the J end lost 1 base, and 14 bases lay between the germline ends. This CDR3 has 14 residues. Germline-derived CDR1 and CDR2 are DFQATT and SNEGSKA (reference sequence). The CDR3 loop reads CSADPGGSNTEAFF. The CDR3 region has the DNA TGCAGTGCTGACCCGGGGGGCTCGAACACTGAAGCTTTCTTT.

This clonotype appeared many times. This sequence joins TRBV12-3 or TRBV12-4 and TRBJ2-7; 7 nucleotides line up with TRBD2. This CDR3 comprises 15 residues. Trimming took 1 base from V and 7 from J; bases not matched to a gene: 10. CDR3 residues: CASSLVGGGPVEQYF. The DNA of the CDR3 is TGTGCCAGCAGTTTAGTTGGGGGAGGGCCGGTAGAGCAGTACTTC.

This clonotype was seen at least ten times. The J gene is TRBJ2-7, the V gene TRBV7-2; TRBD2 matches 8 bases. Germline V gene lookup returns CDR1 SGHTA and CDR2 FQGNSA. Unmatched junction bases numbered 14, after V lost 5 bases and J lost 5 bases. This CDR3 is 16 amino acids long. CDR3 sequence reads: CASSLRWREAMDEQYF. The CDR3 bases are TGTGCCAGCAGCCTAAGGTGGCGGGAGGCCATGGACGAGCAGTACTTC.

This clonotype has at least ten counts. V gene TRBV7-2 combines with J gene TRBJ2-5, with TRBD2 as a possible D gene (5 bases). The CDR3 runs to 15 residues. Germline values: CDR1 SGHTA, CDR2 FQGNSA. V gave up 0 bases and J gave up 1 base, with 9 bases separating them. CDR3 DNA sequence: TGTGCCAGCAGCTTAGCTAGCGATTTCCAAGAGACCCAGTACTTC. Residues: CASSLASDFQETQYF. Based on the CDR3 plus reference TRBV7-2 and TRBJ2-5, the full variable domain is GAGVSQSPSNKVTEKGKDVELRCDPISGHTALYWYRQSLGQGLEFLIYFQGNSAPDKSGLPSDRFSAERTGGSVSTLTIQRTQQEDSAVYLCASSLASDFQETQYFGPGTRLLVL.

Many counts were recorded for this clonotype. The chain joins TRBV7-2 to TRBJ1-6; D remains ambiguous. The CDR3 runs to 16 residues. Germline V lookup: CDR1 SGHTA, CDR2 FQGNSA. Trimming cost V 5 bases and J 6 bases, with 17 bases left between them. CDR3 coding DNA: TGTGCCAGCAGCGCACGGGCGACGGACTTTAATTCACCCCTCCACTTT. This gives the protein CASSARATDFNSPLHF.

The chain carries TRBV20-1 and TRBJ2-1; D possibly corresponds to TRBD2 (5 bases). The germline gives CDR1 DFQATT, CDR2 SNEGSKA (reference sequence). V gave up 6 bases and J gave up 6 bases, with 15 bases separating them. CDR3 length equals 13 residues. In DNA form, the CDR3 reads TGCAGTGCCCTAAGGTCAGCGGCCAATGAGCAGTTCTTC. This translates into CSALRSAANEQFF.

This clonotype was counted at least ten times. The chain combines TRBV11-3 with TRBJ2-3; TRBD2 matches 13 bases. This CDR3 has 17 amino acids. The ends lost 6 bases at V and 5 bases at J; junction bases unmatched: 11. The germline gives CDR1 SGHNT, CDR2 YENEEA. The CDR3 is CASRPGTSGGAGDTQYF. The DNA of the CDR3 is TGTGCCAGCAGGCCAGGCACTAGCGGGGGGGCTGGAGATACGCAGTATTTT.

In its sample, this clonotype was seen many times. The rearrangement links TRBV19 to TRBJ1-5; a weak D match, TRBD1 (5 bases). V shed 3 bases and J shed 8 bases, with 17 bases lying between them. CDR1 LNHDA and CDR2 SQIVND come from the germline V gene (reference sequence). The CDR3 length is 15 residues. The CDR3 nucleotides are TGTGCCAGTAGTATCGGAGGGGCCCTCATAGAGCCCCAGCATTTT. Encoded protein: CASSIGGALIEPQHF.

This clonotype was found many times. The chain employs TRBV2 and TRBJ2-7; 8 bases are a match to TRBD2. The J segment lost 2 bases and the V segment lost 8 bases, leaving 8 bases of the junction unmatched. The CDR3 covers 14 residues. Germline V CDR1 and CDR2: SNHLY, FYNNEI. CDR3 coding DNA: TGTGCCAGCGGTAAGGGGCGGGAGGCCTACGAGCAGTACTTC. Amino acids: CASGKGREAYEQYF. Full variable domain (rest looked up from reference TRBV2 and TRBJ2-7): EPEVTQTPSHQVTQMGQEVILRCVPISNHLYFYWYRQILGQKVEFLVSFYNNEISEKSEIFDDQFSVERPDGSNFTLKIRSTKLEDSAMYFCASGKGREAYEQYFGPGTRLTVT.

This clonotype was detected ten times or more. The genes are TRBV15 and TRBJ1-3, with D perhaps TRBD1 (6 bases). This CDR3 contains 16 residues. V lost 0 bases, J lost 0 bases, and 9 bases lay in between. Germline CDR1 reads LNHNV; CDR2 reads YYDKDF (reference sequence). The CDR3 protein is CATSRDGGNSGNTIYF. CDR3 DNA: TGTGCCACCAGCAGAGATGGGGGCAACTCTGGAAACACCATATATTTT.

V gene TRBV7-2 combines with J gene TRBJ2-5, with 7 bases aligning to TRBD2. Trimming at V came to 3 bases and at J to 4 bases, leaving 8 bases not matched to a gene. Germline CDR1 is SGHTA and CDR2 is FQGNSA. This CDR3 is 15 amino acids long. CDR3 amino acids: CASSFRRREGETQYF. In nucleotides, the CDR3 is TGTGCCAGCAGCTTCCGGAGGAGGGAGGGAGAGACCCAGTACTTC.

This clonotype occurred many times. The chain combines TRBV7-2 with TRBJ1-3; no firm D call. The CDR3 has 15 amino acids. V was shortened by 0 bases and J by 0 bases, with 6 bases between the two germline ends. CDR1 SGHTA and CDR2 FQGNSA come from the germline V gene. The CDR3 DNA is TGTGCCAGCAGCTTAGCGGCCGGCTCTGGAAACACCATATATTTT. It specifies CASSLAAGSGNTIYF.

This clonotype has a count of ten or more. The chain couples TRBV7-2 to TRBJ2-3; perhaps TRBD1 as D (6 bases). The CDR3 extends over 15 amino acids. CDR1 is SGHTA and CDR2 is FQGNSA in the germline V gene. V was pared by 5 bases and J by 5 bases, with 17 bases between. The CDR3 loop reads CASSARDNKGDTQYF. In DNA, the CDR3 is TGTGCCAGCAGCGCCCGGGACAACAAGGGAGATACGCAGTATTTT.